Many counts were recorded for the clone carrying this T cell receptor beta chain. Investigators amplified TCR beta CDR3 regions from RNA transcripts. HTBI-primed RT-PCR formed the first round, and a multiplex PCR formed the second. In TCRdb, the multiplex PCR reads were re-called with MiXCR into one record per CDR3 protein. The data hold fewer than 600,000 distinct CDR3 sequences, with approximately 15% observed a single time. Trimming stripped 3 bases from V and 3 bases from J, with 13 bases between. Germline V lookup: CDR1 KGHDR, CDR2 SFDVKD. The CDR3 has 16 residues. These data belong to a study of Graves' ophthalmopathy and Graves' hyperthyroidism. Researchers turned away patients with other autoimmune diseases, uncontrolled infections, pregnancy or lactation.

The origin of this receptor is a woman aged 25 to 45 with Graves' ophthalmopathy. V and J are TRBV24-1 and TRBJ2-2; D might be TRBD1 or TRBD2, each matching 5 bases. Input material: blood. The CDR3 here is CATSDRHLGDTGELFF. CDR3 coding DNA: TGTGCCACCAGTGATCGTCACCTGGGGGACACCGGGGAGCTGTTTTTT.